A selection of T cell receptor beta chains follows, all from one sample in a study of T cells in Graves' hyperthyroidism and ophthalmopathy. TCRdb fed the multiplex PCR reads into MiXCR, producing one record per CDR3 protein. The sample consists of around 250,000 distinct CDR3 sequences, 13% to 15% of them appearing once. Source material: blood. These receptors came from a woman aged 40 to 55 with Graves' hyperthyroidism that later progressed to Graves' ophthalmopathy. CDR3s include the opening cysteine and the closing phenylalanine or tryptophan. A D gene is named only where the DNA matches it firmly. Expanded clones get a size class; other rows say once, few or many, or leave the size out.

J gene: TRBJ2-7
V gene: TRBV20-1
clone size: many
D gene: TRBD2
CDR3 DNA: TGCAGTGCCCGGACTAGCTCATACGAGCAGTACTTC
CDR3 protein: CSARTSSYEQYF

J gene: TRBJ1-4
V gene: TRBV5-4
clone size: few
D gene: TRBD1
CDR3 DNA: TGTGCCAGCAGAAAGGGACAGGCTCCCAATGAAAAACTGTTTTTT
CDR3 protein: CASRKGQAPNEKLFF

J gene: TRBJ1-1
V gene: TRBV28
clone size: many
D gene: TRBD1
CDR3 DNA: TGTGCCAGCAGCCTGACCCGGACAGGGTGGGCTTACACTGAAGCTTTCTTT
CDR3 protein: CASSLTRTGWAYTEAFF

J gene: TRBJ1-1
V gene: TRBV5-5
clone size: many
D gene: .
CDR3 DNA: TGTGCCAGCAGCTTCTCCTTACATGAAGCTTTCTTT
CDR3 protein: CASSFSLHEAFF

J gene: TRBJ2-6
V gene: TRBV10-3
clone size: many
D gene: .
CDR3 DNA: TGTGCCATCAGCGCCGCGAGTGATATATGGGGACACGTCCCCTCTGGGGCCAACGTCCTGACTTTC
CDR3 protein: CAISAASDIWGHVPSGANVLTF

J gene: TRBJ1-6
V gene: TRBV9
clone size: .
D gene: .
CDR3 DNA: TGTGCCAGCAGCGCGTCCCTGGTGAATTCACCCCTCCACTTT
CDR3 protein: CASSASLVNSPLHF

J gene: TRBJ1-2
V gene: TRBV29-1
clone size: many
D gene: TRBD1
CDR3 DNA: TGCAGCGTCTCCCCCGGGACAGCTCATGGCTACACCTTC
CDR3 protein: CSVSPGTAHGYTF

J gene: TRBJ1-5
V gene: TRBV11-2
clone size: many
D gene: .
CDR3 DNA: TGTGCCAGCCCCCGGCAGGGGCGAAATAGCAATCAGCCCCAGCATTTT
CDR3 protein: CASPRQGRNSNQPQHF

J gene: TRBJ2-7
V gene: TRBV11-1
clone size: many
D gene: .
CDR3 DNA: TGTGCCAGCAGCTACCAGTTCGAGCAGTACTTC
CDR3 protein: CASSYQFEQYF

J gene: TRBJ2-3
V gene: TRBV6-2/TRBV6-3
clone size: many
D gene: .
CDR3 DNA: TGTGCCAGCAGTTATAACACAGATACGCAGTATTTT
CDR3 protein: CASSYNTDTQYF

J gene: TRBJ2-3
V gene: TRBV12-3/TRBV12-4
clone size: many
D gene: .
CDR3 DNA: TGTGCCAGCAGTTTAGGGAATACGCAGTATTTT
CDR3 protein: CASSLGNTQYF

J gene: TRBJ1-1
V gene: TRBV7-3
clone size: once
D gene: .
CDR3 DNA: TGTGCCAGCAGCCCAAACCTGAACACTGAAGCTTTCTTT
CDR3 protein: CASSPNLNTEAFF

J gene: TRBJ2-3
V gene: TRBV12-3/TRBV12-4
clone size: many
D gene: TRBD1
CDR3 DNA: TGTGCCAGCAGCCCCAATACAGGGGGTTGGACAGATACGCAGTATTTT
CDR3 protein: CASSPNTGGWTDTQYF

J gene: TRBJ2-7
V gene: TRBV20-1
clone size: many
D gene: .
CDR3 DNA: TGCAGTGCTAGAGTTCGGAGCGTCTACGAGCAGTACTTC
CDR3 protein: CSARVRSVYEQYF

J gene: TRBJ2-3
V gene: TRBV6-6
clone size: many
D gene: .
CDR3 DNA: TGTGCCAGCAGTTACAGGAGGGGAGGTTACACAGATACGCAGTATTTT
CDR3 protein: CASSYRRGGYTDTQYF

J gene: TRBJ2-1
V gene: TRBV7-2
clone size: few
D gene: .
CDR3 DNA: TGTGCCAGCAGCTTAGGGGGGCCACCCAGCTATGAGCAGTTCTTC
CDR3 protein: CASSLGGPPSYEQFF

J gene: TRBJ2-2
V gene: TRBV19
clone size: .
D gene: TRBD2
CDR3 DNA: TGTGCCAGTCGACCGCTTTTTCTAGCGGGAGGTACCGGGGAGCTGTTTTTT
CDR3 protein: CASRPLFLAGGTGELFF

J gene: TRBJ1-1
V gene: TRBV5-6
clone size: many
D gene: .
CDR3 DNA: TGCGCCAGCAGCTTGGGACCTGGGAGTGAAGCTTTCTTT
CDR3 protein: CASSLGPGSEAFF

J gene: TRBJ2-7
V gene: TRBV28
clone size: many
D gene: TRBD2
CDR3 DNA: TGTGCCAGCAGTTCCACGGCTAGCGGGAGGTTACGCTGGGACTACGAGCAGTACTTC
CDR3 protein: CASSSTASGRLRWDYEQYF

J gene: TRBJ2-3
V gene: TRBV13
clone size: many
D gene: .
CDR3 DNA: TGTGCCAGCAGCTTGATTACTAGCCGGGGCCCAGATACGCAGTATTTT
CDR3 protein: CASSLITSRGPDTQYF

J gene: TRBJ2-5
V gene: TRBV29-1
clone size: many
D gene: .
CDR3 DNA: TGCAGCGCCAAGACACGGAGGGGAGAGACCCAGTACTTC
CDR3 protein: CSAKTRRGETQYF

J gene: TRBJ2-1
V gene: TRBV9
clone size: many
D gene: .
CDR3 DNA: TGTGCCAGCAGCCCCACGGACAGTACAATGAGTGGGCAGTTCTTC
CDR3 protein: CASSPTDSTMSGQFF

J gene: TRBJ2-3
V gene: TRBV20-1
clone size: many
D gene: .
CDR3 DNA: TGCAGTGCTAACTGGGGTAGCACAGATACGCAGTATTTT
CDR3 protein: CSANWGSTDTQYF

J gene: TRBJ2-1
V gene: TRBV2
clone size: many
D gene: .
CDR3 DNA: TGTGCCAGCAGCGTTGTATCCTACAATGAGCAGTTCTTC
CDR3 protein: CASSVVSYNEQFF

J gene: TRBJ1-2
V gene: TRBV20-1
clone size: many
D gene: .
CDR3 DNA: TGCAGTGCGGAGCCCTGGGGGGAATATGGCTACACCTTC
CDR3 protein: CSAEPWGEYGYTF

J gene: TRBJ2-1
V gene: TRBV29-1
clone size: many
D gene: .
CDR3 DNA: TGCAGCGTTGCGTTGGACTACCTCGTCTACAATGAGCAGTTCTTC
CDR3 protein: CSVALDYLVYNEQFF

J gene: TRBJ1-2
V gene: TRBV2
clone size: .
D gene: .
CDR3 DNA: TGTGCCAGCAGTGAATTCGACGGGGGAGACTATGGCTACACCTTC
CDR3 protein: CASSEFDGGDYGYTF

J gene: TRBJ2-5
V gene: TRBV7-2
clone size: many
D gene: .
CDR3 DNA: TGTGCCAGCAGCTTTTCTCTCCGAGCCTCCCAAGAGACCCAGTACTTC
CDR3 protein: CASSFSLRASQETQYF

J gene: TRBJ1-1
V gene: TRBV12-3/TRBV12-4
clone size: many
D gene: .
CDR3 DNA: TGTGCCAGCAGTTTAATGGCAGGGAACACTGAAGCTTTCTTT
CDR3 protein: CASSLMAGNTEAFF

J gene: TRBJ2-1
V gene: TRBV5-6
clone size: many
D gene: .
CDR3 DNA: TGTGCCAGCAGCACTCTTTTCGGAAAGCAGTTCTTC
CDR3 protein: CASSTLFGKQFF

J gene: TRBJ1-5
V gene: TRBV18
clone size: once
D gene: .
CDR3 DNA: TGTGCCAGGTCACCAGCTCTGTCATGGCAGCATTTT
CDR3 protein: CARSPALSWQHF

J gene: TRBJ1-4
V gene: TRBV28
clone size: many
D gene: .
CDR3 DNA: TGTGCCAGCAGTTCCGGGGGATGGGAAAAACTGTTTTTT
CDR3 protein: CASSSGGWEKLFF

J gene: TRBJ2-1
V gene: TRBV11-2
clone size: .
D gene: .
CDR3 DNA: TGTGCCAGCAGCTTGGACACTTACAATGAGCAGTTCTTC
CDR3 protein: CASSLDTYNEQFF

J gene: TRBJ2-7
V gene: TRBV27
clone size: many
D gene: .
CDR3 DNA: TGTGCCAGCAGTTTATCAACCAGTCTGTACTACGAGCAGTACTTC
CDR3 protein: CASSLSTSLYYEQYF